This is a list of T cell receptor beta chains from one sample in a study of cytomegalovirus exposure and HLA in healthy donors. The method was immunoSEQ multiplex PCR; TCRdb's version includes in-frame clones alone and lacks a portion of them. The sample has 120,000 or so clones; about nine tenths are singletons. The material sequenced was PBMCs. The receptor set was obtained from a woman younger than 30 in good health and CMV-seronegative. The conserved cysteine and the conserved F or W are not part of the CDR3 here. The D gene is left open where the match is weak.

cdr3_aa: ASRDRGLYQPQH; d_call: TRBD1; v_call: TRBV2
cdr3_aa: ASSGAANYGYT; d_call: -; v_call: TRBV12-5
cdr3_aa: ASSKHYYEQY; d_call: -; v_call: TRBV6-5
cdr3_aa: ASSQADPPSDKQF; d_call: -; v_call: TRBV4-2
cdr3_aa: AWSVLQNTEAF; d_call: -; v_call: TRBV30
cdr3_aa: ASSLNPGQGRNEQF; d_call: TRBD1; v_call: TRBV7-8
cdr3_aa: ASSLVLDIQAF; d_call: -; v_call: TRBV7-9
cdr3_aa: ASRPEFYNEQF; d_call: -; v_call: TRBV27
cdr3_aa: ASSFRQDSYEQY; d_call: -; v_call: TRBV19
cdr3_aa: ASSATSGPYEQY; d_call: TRBD2; v_call: TRBV19
cdr3_aa: ASSPDTLWNEQF; d_call: -; v_call: TRBV5-1
cdr3_aa: ASSSGTRVNEQF; d_call: -; v_call: TRBV7-9
cdr3_aa: ASSPNRGGNTIY; d_call: TRBD1; v_call: TRBV27
cdr3_aa: SVDQATDTQY; d_call: -; v_call: TRBV29-1
cdr3_aa: ASSLEGASGNTIY; d_call: TRBD1; v_call: TRBV5-1
cdr3_aa: ASSPGSTYEQY; d_call: -; v_call: TRBV28
cdr3_aa: ASSYTVSNQPQH; d_call: -; v_call: TRBV6-5
cdr3_aa: ASSESMTGGLNTEAF; d_call: TRBD1; v_call: TRBV9
cdr3_aa: ASSWTSGGQF; d_call: TRBD2; v_call: TRBV7-6
cdr3_aa: ASSPGTGSVYEQY; d_call: TRBD1; v_call: TRBV18
cdr3_aa: SVSAGRRNEKLF; d_call: -; v_call: TRBV29-1
cdr3_aa: AISESGGEQF; d_call: -; v_call: TRBV10-3
cdr3_aa: ASSLTLRQVVNTGELF; d_call: -; v_call: TRBV11-3
cdr3_aa: ASSLRLAGVIPNTGELF; d_call: TRBD2; v_call: TRBV27
cdr3_aa: ASSPEIPRGKETQY; d_call: TRBD1; v_call: TRBV18
cdr3_aa: ASSIQDCCGGYGYT; d_call: -; v_call: TRBV19
cdr3_aa: ASSLVAGRTGELF; d_call: -; v_call: TRBV11-3
cdr3_aa: ASSLSAGRETQY; d_call: -; v_call: TRBV5-8
cdr3_aa: ASRDTTNYGYT; d_call: -; v_call: TRBV9
cdr3_aa: ASSVGAQGELYEQY; d_call: TRBD1; v_call: TRBV9
cdr3_aa: ASSYDNRGRNEQY; d_call: TRBD1; v_call: TRBV6-5
cdr3_aa: ASSSTGGLGGQY; d_call: TRBD2; v_call: TRBV9
cdr3_aa: ASSDRVRNEQF; d_call: TRBD1; v_call: TRBV5-1
cdr3_aa: ASSLLDNSYEQY; d_call: -; v_call: TRBV21-1
cdr3_aa: ASRQKGQGAKEQF; d_call: TRBD1; v_call: TRBV28
cdr3_aa: ASSIGTVREQF; d_call: -; v_call: TRBV19
cdr3_aa: ASSPPGTSGSGPYEQY; d_call: TRBD2; v_call: TRBV13
cdr3_aa: ASSQSPYSYNEQF; d_call: -; v_call: TRBV4-1
cdr3_aa: ARPGQGAKYGYT; d_call: TRBD1; v_call: TRBV19
cdr3_aa: ASSVGGEPYNEQF; d_call: -; v_call: TRBV9
cdr3_aa: ASSPILNTEAF; d_call: -; v_call: TRBV6-1
cdr3_aa: ASSLGAAGGYEQY; d_call: -; v_call: TRBV13
cdr3_aa: ASSRATGVNTEAF; d_call: TRBD1; v_call: TRBV4-1
cdr3_aa: ASSPIYRLAGYTDTQY; d_call: TRBD2; v_call: TRBV7-9